This is a list of T cell receptor beta chains from one sample in a study of cytotoxic CD8 clonotypes in ibrutinib-treated CLL. Sequencing used immunoSEQ multiplex PCR; TCRdb keeps in-frame clones, though not all of them. The repertoire holds approximately 320,000 clones, with approximately 67% as singletons. The sequences come from PBMCs, collected after 36 months of ibrutinib treatment. The receptors shown here come from a human donor with chronic lymphocytic leukemia. CDR3s include the opening cysteine and the closing phenylalanine or tryptophan. The D gene is left open where the match is weak. Clone size is shown for a subset of rows, as once, few, many or a class of expanded clone.

TRBJ1-1,-,-,TRBV27,CASSPRARGTEAFF,TGTGCCAGCAGTCCCCGGGCCCGAGGTACTGAAGCTTTCTTT
TRBJ2-5,TRBD1,-,TRBV6-1,CASSKTGRQETQYF,TGTGCCAGCAGTAAGACAGGGCGCCAAGAGACCCAGTACTTC
TRBJ2-6,-,-,TRBV7-3,CASSLGVLRSGANVLTF,TGTGCCAGCAGCTTAGGTGTACTCAGGTCTGGGGCCAACGTCCTGACTTTC
TRBJ2-3,TRBD2,once,TRBV19,CASSIILAGGPRTQYF,TGTGCCAGTAGTATAATACTAGCGGGAGGGCCGCGGACGCAGTATTTT
TRBJ2-2,TRBD2,once,TRBV7-3,CASSLIPGGIGELFF,TGTGCCAGCAGCTTAATTCCGGGAGGGATTGGGGAGCTGTTTTTT
TRBJ2-7,-,-,TRBV18,CASSPRETSYEQYF,TGTGCCAGCTCACCCCGGGAGACCTCCTACGAGCAGTACTTC
TRBJ2-7,-,few,TRBV23-1,CASYEQYF,TGCGCCAGCTACGAGCAGTACTTC
TRBJ2-7,TRBD1,-,TRBV4-3,CASSPALQGPSYEQYF,TGCGCCAGCAGCCCCGCCCTACAGGGGCCCTCCTACGAGCAGTACTTC
TRBJ2-5,-,few,TRBV5-1,CASSLVLKETQYF,TGCGCCAGCAGCTTGGTGCTGAAAGAGACCCAGTACTTC
TRBJ1-1,-,-,TRBV6-6,CASTDLRRIPNTEAFF,TGTGCCAGCACCGACCTCAGGCGGATACCGAACACTGAAGCTTTCTTT
TRBJ1-5,-,few,TRBV14,CASTRNLVGNQPQHF,TGTGCCAGCACCCGTAACTTGGTGGGCAATCAGCCCCAGCATTTT
TRBJ1-2,-,-,TRBV29-1,CSVEPWGAFDGYTF,TGCAGCGTCGAGCCGTGGGGGGCTTTTGATGGCTACACCTTC
TRBJ2-1,-,once,TRBV7-3,CASSEGLYNEQFF,TGTGCCAGCAGCGAGGGACTCTACAATGAGCAGTTCTTC
TRBJ2-6,-,-,TRBV7-8,CASSRQGPAPGANVLTF,TGTGCCAGCAGCCGGCAGGGCCCAGCTCCTGGGGCCAACGTCCTGACTTTC
TRBJ2-3,-,once,TRBV9,CASSVEISGRGNKYF,TGTGCCAGCAGCGTAGAGATCTCTGGCAGGGGCAATAAGTATTTT
TRBJ2-5,TRBD2,few,TRBV29-1,CSVELAGGFQETQYF,TGCAGCGTTGAGTTAGCGGGGGGTTTCCAAGAGACCCAGTACTTC
TRBJ2-5,-,-,TRBV19,CASTGSHQETQYF,TGTGCCAGTACAGGCAGCCACCAAGAGACCCAGTACTTC
TRBJ2-1,TRBD2,-,TRBV5-1,CASSFGNLAGEQFF,TGCGCCAGCAGCTTCGGTAACCTAGCGGGCGAGCAGTTCTTC
TRBJ1-1,-,few,TRBV4-1,CASSQDKGSEAFF,TGCGCCAGCAGCCAAGATAAGGGCAGTGAAGCTTTCTTT
TRBJ1-1,-,-,TRBV7-9,CASSLVWGNTEAFF,TGTGCCAGCAGCTTAGTTTGGGGGAACACTGAAGCTTTCTTT
TRBJ2-7,-,once,TRBV5-1,CASSATFDEQYF,TGCGCCAGCAGCGCGACGTTTGACGAGCAGTACTTC
TRBJ1-1,TRBD1,once,TRBV29-1,CSVETGDTEAFF,TGCAGCGTTGAAACAGGGGACACTGAAGCTTTCTTT
TRBJ2-7,-,-,TRBV7-2,CASSLDIRLEVKYF,TGTGCCAGCAGCTTAGATATCCGACTAGAAGTTAAGTACTTC
TRBJ2-7,TRBD1,-,TRBV28,CASRGQGRSYEQYF,TGTGCCAGCAGGGGACAGGGAAGGTCCTACGAGCAGTACTTC
TRBJ2-1,-,few,TRBV28,CASSSYFGDVGELAFNEQFF,TGTGCCAGCAGCTCCTATTTTGGGGACGTGGGGGAGTTGGCTTTTAATGAGCAGTTCTTC
TRBJ2-7,TRBD2,-,TRBV5-4,CASSPGLAGNYEQYF,TGTGCCAGCAGCCCTGGACTAGCGGGGAACTACGAGCAGTACTTC
TRBJ2-7,-,-,TRBV6-1,CASTDGGAGEQYF,TGTGCCAGCACCGATGGGGGGGCCGGCGAGCAGTACTTC
TRBJ2-2,-,-,TRBV7-3,CASSPAGGTGGTGELFF,TGTGCCAGCAGCCCCGCAGGGGGGACGGGAGGAACCGGGGAGCTGTTTTTT
TRBJ1-2,-,-,TRBV9,CASSPRHTF,TGTGCCAGCAGCCCCCGGCACACCTTC
TRBJ1-1,-,-,TRBV19,CASSIGQGNTEAFF,TGTGCCAGTAGTATAGGCCAGGGAAACACTGAAGCTTTCTTT
TRBJ2-6,-,once,TRBV4-3,CASSQAGTGANVLTF,TGCGCCAGCAGCCAAGCCGGGACCGGGGCCAACGTCCTGACTTTC
TRBJ1-4,TRBD1,-,TRBV6-5,CASSPGDREGEKLFF,TGTGCCAGCAGCCCCGGGGACAGGGAGGGTGAAAAACTGTTTTTT
TRBJ2-3,-,-,TRBV5-1,CASSLGANTQYF,TGCGCCAGCAGCTTGGGGGCAAATACGCAGTATTTT
TRBJ1-2,-,-,TRBV12-2,CASRPHTHAGYGYTF,TGTGCAAGTCGCCCACACACCCACGCAGGCTATGGCTACACCTTC
TRBJ2-3,-,-,TRBV6-1,CASSPQKDTQYF,TGTGCCAGCTCTCCCCAAAAGGATACGCAGTATTTT
TRBJ2-3,-,-,TRBV5-5,CASSAQGIPSTDTQYF,TGTGCCAGCAGCGCTCAAGGGATCCCTAGCACAGATACGCAGTATTTT
TRBJ2-1,-,-,TRBV15,CATSRDTTEDSFNSYNEQFF,TGTGCCACCAGCAGAGATACAACAGAAGACTCATTCAACTCCTACAATGAGCAGTTCTTC
TRBJ1-2,-,-,TRBV11-1,CASSATDLGNYGYTF,TGTGCCAGCAGCGCTACCGACCTTGGGAACTATGGCTACACCTTC
TRBJ1-2,-,-,TRBV7-2,CASSREGLDYGYTF,TGTGCCAGCAGCCGGGAAGGGCTCGACTATGGCTACACCTTC
TRBJ2-4,-,-,TRBV5-6,CASSLLRDLVAKNIQYF,TGTGCCAGCAGCTTGCTCCGGGACTTGGTAGCCAAAAACATTCAGTACTTC
TRBJ2-2,TRBD2,-,TRBV5-1,CASSWKGLALGTGELFF,TGCGCCAGCAGCTGGAAGGGACTAGCGCTTGGGACCGGGGAGCTGTTTTTT
TRBJ1-2,-,few,TRBV7-9,CASSLEQGLNYGYTF,TGTGCCAGCAGCTTAGAACAGGGACTTAACTATGGCTACACCTTC
TRBJ1-5,-,once,TRBV15,CATSRDRAGYFNQPQHF,TGTGCCACCAGCAGAGATAGGGCAGGTTACTTCAATCAGCCCCAGCATTTT
TRBJ2-3,-,-,TRBV7-2,CASSYRGPNLPTDTQYF,TGTGCCAGCAGCTACCGGGGACCCAACCTCCCCACAGATACGCAGTATTTT
TRBJ1-4,-,-,TRBV6-1,CASSVWGTNEKLFF,TGTGCCAGCAGTGTATGGGGAACTAATGAAAAACTGTTTTTT
TRBJ1-5,-,-,TRBV28,CASSLARDIQPQHF,TGTGCCAGCAGTTTAGCCCGGGACATTCAGCCCCAGCATTTT
TRBJ1-2,-,-,TRBV11-1,CASSYLGHGYTF,TGTGCCAGCAGCTACCTTGGTCATGGCTACACCTTC
TRBJ2-7,-,few,TRBV27,CASSLSTGVAEQYF,TGTGCCAGCAGTTTATCGACGGGAGTCGCCGAGCAGTACTTC
TRBJ2-5,TRBD1,-,TRBV5-1,CASSFMTGGEQETQYF,TGCGCCAGCAGTTTTATGACAGGGGGGGAGCAAGAGACCCAGTACTTC
TRBJ1-1,-,few,TRBV19,CASTLTSGNEAFF,TGTGCCAGTACCCTCACGAGCGGGAATGAAGCTTTCTTT
TRBJ1-2,TRBD1,-,TRBV19,CASSTPGQSYGYTF,TGTGCCAGTAGTACCCCGGGACAGTCCTATGGCTACACCTTC
TRBJ2-7,-,few,TRBV7-2,CASSLAGGYEQYF,TGTGCCAGCAGCTTAGCTGGCGGCTACGAGCAGTACTTC
TRBJ2-7,TRBD1,once,TRBV5-6,CASSYASGTGANEQYF,TGTGCCAGCAGCTACGCGTCCGGGACAGGGGCCAACGAGCAGTACTTC
TRBJ1-2,-,few,TRBV9,CASSVDWGQNYGYTF,TGTGCCAGCAGCGTAGATTGGGGGCAAAACTATGGCTACACCTTC
TRBJ1-2,TRBD1,many,TRBV5-4,CASSRDRGLGNYGYTF,TGTGCCAGCAGCAGGGACAGGGGGCTCGGTAACTATGGCTACACCTTC
TRBJ2-1,-,-,TRBV27,CASSQYNEQFF,TGTGCCAGTAGCCAATACAATGAGCAGTTCTTC
TRBJ1-5,-,-,TRBV6-1,CANFFGTLNQPQHF,TGTGCCAACTTCTTCGGGACCCTGAATCAGCCCCAGCATTTT
TRBJ2-5,TRBD1,-,TRBV29-1,CSVALRGQETQYF,TGCAGCGTTGCCCTCAGGGGGCAAGAGACCCAGTACTTC
TRBJ2-3,-,-,TRBV11-2,CASSLGLGRRSTDTQYF,TGTGCCAGCAGCTTAGGTTTAGGACGGAGGAGCACAGATACGCAGTATTTT
TRBJ2-3,TRBD2,-,TRBV7-6,CASSLGTTSGTTDTQYF,TGTGCCAGCAGCTTAGGGACTACTAGCGGCACCACAGATACGCAGTATTTT